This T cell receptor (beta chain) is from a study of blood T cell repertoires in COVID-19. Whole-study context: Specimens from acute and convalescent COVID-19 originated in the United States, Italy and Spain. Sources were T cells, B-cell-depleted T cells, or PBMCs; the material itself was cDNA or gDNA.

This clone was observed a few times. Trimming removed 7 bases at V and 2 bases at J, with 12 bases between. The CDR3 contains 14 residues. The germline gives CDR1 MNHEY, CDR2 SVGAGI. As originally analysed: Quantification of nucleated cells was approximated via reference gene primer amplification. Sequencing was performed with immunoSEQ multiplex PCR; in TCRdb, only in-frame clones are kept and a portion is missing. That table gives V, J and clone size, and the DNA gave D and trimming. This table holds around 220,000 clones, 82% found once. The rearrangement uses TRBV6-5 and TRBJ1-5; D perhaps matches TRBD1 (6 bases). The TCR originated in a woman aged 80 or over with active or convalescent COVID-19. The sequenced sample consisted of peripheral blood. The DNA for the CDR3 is TGTGCCAGCATGAGAGCAGGGGGCAATCAGCCCCAGCATTTT. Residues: CASMRAGGNQPQHF.